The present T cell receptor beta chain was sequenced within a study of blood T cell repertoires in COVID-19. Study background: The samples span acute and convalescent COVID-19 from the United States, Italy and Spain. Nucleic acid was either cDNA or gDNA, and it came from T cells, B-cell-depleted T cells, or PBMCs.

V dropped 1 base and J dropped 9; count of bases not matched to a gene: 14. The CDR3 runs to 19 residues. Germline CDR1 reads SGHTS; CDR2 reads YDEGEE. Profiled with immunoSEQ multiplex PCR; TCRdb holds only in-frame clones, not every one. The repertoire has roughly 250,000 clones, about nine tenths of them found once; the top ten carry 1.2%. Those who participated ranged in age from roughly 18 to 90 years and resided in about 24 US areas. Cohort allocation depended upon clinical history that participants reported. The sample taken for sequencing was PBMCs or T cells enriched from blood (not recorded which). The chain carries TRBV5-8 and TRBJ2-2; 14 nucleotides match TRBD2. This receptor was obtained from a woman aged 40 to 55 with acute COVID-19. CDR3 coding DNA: TGTGCCAGCAGCTTGCTGACCGGACTAGCGGGGGGCGAAAGTTGGGAGCTGTTTTTT. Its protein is CASSLLTGLAGGESWELFF.